These 15 T cell receptor beta chains were sequenced from one sample in a study of cytomegalovirus exposure and HLA in healthy donors. PCR primers comprised 60 Vbeta and 13 Jbeta primers. Using immunoSEQ multiplex PCR, the repertoire was profiled, and TCRdb retains in-frame clones only, with some absent. The sample includes fewer than 150,000 clones, roughly three quarters of them seen just once. Sequencing was done on a sample of PBMCs. Source of these receptors: a woman in her forties or fifties in good health and CMV-seronegative.

V and J are TRBV28 and TRBJ2-3, with a possible D match to TRBD2 (6 bases). This CDR3 is built from 15 residues. Germline values: CDR1 MDHEN, CDR2 SYDVKM. The ends were cut back, 6 bases at V and 6 bases at J, with 19 bases in the middle. The CDR3 DNA reads as TGTGCCAGCAGCCCTAAGTTGGTTCGGGGGGATACGCAGTATTTT. Protein: CASSPKLVRGDTQYF. Full variable domain (remainder filled in from reference TRBV28 and TRBJ2-3): DVKVTQSSRYLVKRTGEKVFLECVQDMDHENMFWYRQDPGLGLRLIYFSYDVKMKEKGDIPEGYSVSREKKERFSLILESASTNQTSMYLCASSPKLVRGDTQYFGPGTRLTVL.

This chain's CDR3 is CASSTGRSPNTGELFF. The CDR3 nucleotides are TGCGCCAGCAGTACGGGAAGGTCTCCGAACACCGGGGAGCTGTTTTTT. The chain recombines TRBV23-1 with TRBJ2-2, with D tentatively TRBD2 (5 bases). TRBV23-1 is designated an ORF whose function remains uncertain. The CDR3 has 16 amino acids. V lost 5 bases and J 0 bases, leaving 13 bases between the germline ends.

The chain links TRBV10-1 to TRBJ2-7, with TRBD2 matching over 10 bases. The germline V gene has CDR1 WNHNN and CDR2 SYGVQD (reference sequence). The length of the CDR3 is 16 residues. Trimming cost V 6 bases and J 2 bases; bases outside gene matches: 10. CDR3 sequence (DNA): TGCGCCAGCAGGGTCTCCTCAGCGGGGGGGACCTACGAGCAGTACTTC. Translated: CASRVSSAGGTYEQYF.

This chain connects TRBV13 to TRBJ2-3; D is possibly TRBD2 (5 bases). Germline assignment: CDR1 PRHDT and CDR2 FYEKMQ (reference sequence). This CDR3 spans 16 amino acids. V was clipped by 5 bases and J by 3 bases, with 18 bases between them. The CDR3 nucleotides are TGTGCCAGCAGCGACCCCGGGGTCCGGAGTACAGATACGCAGTATTTT. Protein: CASSDPGVRSTDTQYF.

J is TRBJ2-1 and V is TRBV6-6; unclear D gene. CDR1 and CDR2 from the germline V gene are MNHNY and SVGAGI (reference sequence). Trimming removed 6 bases from V and 7 bases from J, with 7 bases in between. The CDR3 covers 11 residues. In nucleotides, the CDR3 is TGTGCCAGCAGATTACATAATGAGCAGTTCTTC. This translates into CASRLHNEQFF.

The V call is TRBV13, the J call TRBJ1-3, with a tentative D call TRBD1 (5 bases). The CDR3 covers 15 residues. Trimming took 4 bases from V and 0 from J, leaving 10 bases between them. Germline CDR1 and CDR2: PRHDT and FYEKMQ (reference sequence). The CDR3 DNA sequence: TGTGCCAGCAGCTCTACCAGGGACTCTGGAAACACCATATATTTT. Its protein product is CASSSTRDSGNTIYF.

The gene calls are TRBV6-5 and TRBJ2-6, with D tentatively TRBD1 (5 bases). This CDR3 contains 14 residues. V was shortened by 3 bases and J by 4 bases, with 7 bases between the two germline ends. Germline V CDR1 and CDR2: MNHEY, SVGAGI. The CDR3: CASSYNRGANVLTF. CDR3 DNA: TGTGCCAGCAGTTATAACAGGGGGGCCAACGTCCTGACTTTC.

Points on this clone: The sample carries other DNA sequences with the same CDR3. The V gene is TRBV18, the J gene TRBJ2-7; no definite D call. V shed 0 bases and J shed 0 bases, with 3 bases lying between them. CDR3 length: 13 residues. Germline V gene lookup returns CDR1 KGHSH and CDR2 LQKENI. CDR3 in amino acids: CASSPPSSYEQYF. Written as DNA, the CDR3 is TGTGCCAGCTCACCACCCAGCTCCTACGAGCAGTACTTC. Complete variable domain (other parts from reference TRBV18 and TRBJ2-7): NAGVMQNPRHLVRRRGQEARLRCSPMKGHSHVYWYRQLPEEGLKFMVYLQKENIIDESGMPKERFSAEFPKEGPSILRIQQVVRGDSAAYFCASSPPSSYEQYFGPGTRLTVT.

Only one count was recorded for this clone. This sequence joins TRBV15 and TRBJ2-2, with 8 bases aligning to TRBD2. The CDR3 sequence is 17 residues long. Trimming took 0 bases from V and 7 from J; bases not matched to a gene: 10. Germline V CDR1 and CDR2: LNHNV, YYDKDF (reference sequence). The CDR3 here is CATSREPFSGVGGELFF. The DNA for the CDR3 is TGTGCCACCAGCAGAGAACCCTTTAGCGGGGTGGGCGGGGAGCTGTTTTTT.

The genes are TRBV19 and TRBJ1-6; tentative D call: TRBD1 (5 bases). CDR3 length: 14 amino acids. The germline CDR1 and CDR2 sequences are LNHDA and SQIVND (reference sequence). V lost 5 bases and J lost 7, with 12 bases in between. CDR3 in DNA: TGTGCCAGTAGTGAGCAGGGTAGGAATTCACCCCTCCACTTT. Protein product: CASSEQGRNSPLHF.

The chain recombines TRBV10-2 with TRBJ1-5; 9 bases align to TRBD1. Germline V gene data show CDR1 as WSHSY and CDR2 as SAAADI. This CDR3 region has 14 residues. J was trimmed by 7 bases and V by 6 bases; bases with no gene match: 7. Here the CDR3 reads CASSEQGAGQPQHF. DNA for the CDR3: TGCGCCAGCAGCGAACAGGGGGCAGGGCAGCCCCAGCATTTT.

The J gene is TRBJ2-1, the V gene TRBV11-3; 7 nucleotides align to TRBD2. Germline lookup yields CDR1 SGHNT and CDR2 YENEEA. With 5 bases clipped from V and 9 bases from J, the junction kept 10 bases outside the gene matches. The CDR3 loop spans 14 amino acids. Here the CDR3 DNA reads TGTGCCAGCAGCCTTCCTGGACTAGTCGGTGAGCAGTTCTTC. Translated: CASSLPGLVGEQFF.

This chain connects TRBV6-1 to TRBJ1-2, with 7 bases matching TRBD1. After removal of 1 base from V and 6 bases from J, the junction contained 5 bases not matched to a gene. Germline V CDR1 and CDR2: MNHNS, SASEGT. The CDR3 covers 14 residues. CDR3 sequence reads: CASSEDRGRDGYTF. CDR3 nucleotide sequence: TGTGCCAGCAGTGAAGACAGGGGTAGGGATGGCTACACCTTC.

This clone was found a few times. J is TRBJ2-1 and V is TRBV5-1; TRBD1 might be the D (6 bases). This CDR3 is 13 amino acids long. Germline V gene lookup returns CDR1 SGHRS and CDR2 YFSETQ. The ends were cut back, 1 base at V and 5 bases at J, with 7 bases in the middle. The CDR3 region is CASSLSGDNEQFF. The CDR3 nucleotides are TGCGCCAGCAGCTTGTCAGGGGACAATGAGCAGTTCTTC.

This sequence joins TRBV27 and TRBJ2-5, with D maybe TRBD2 (6 bases). V lost 2 bases, J lost 5 bases, and 15 bases lay in between. Germline CDR1 is MNHEY and CDR2 is SMNVEV (reference sequence). The CDR3 is 15 amino acids. CDR3 DNA sequence: TGTGCCAGCAGTTTAACGGGGGTTGGGCCGGAGACCCAGTACTTC. Protein: CASSLTGVGPETQYF.